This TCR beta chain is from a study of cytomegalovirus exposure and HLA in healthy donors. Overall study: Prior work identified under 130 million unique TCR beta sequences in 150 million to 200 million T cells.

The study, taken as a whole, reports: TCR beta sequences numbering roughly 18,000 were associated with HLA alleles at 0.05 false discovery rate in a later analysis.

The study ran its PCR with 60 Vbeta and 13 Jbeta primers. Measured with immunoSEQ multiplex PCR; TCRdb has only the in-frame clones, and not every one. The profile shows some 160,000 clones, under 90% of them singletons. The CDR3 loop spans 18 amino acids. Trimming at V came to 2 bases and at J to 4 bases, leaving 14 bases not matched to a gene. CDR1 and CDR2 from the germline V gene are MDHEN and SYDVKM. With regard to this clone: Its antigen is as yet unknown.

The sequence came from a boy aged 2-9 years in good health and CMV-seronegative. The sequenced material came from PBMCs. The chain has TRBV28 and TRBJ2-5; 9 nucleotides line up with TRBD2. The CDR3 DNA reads TGTGCCAGCAGTTTACTAAGACTAGCGGAAATGTTGGGAGAGACCCAGTACTTC. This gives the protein CASSLLRLAEMLGETQYF.